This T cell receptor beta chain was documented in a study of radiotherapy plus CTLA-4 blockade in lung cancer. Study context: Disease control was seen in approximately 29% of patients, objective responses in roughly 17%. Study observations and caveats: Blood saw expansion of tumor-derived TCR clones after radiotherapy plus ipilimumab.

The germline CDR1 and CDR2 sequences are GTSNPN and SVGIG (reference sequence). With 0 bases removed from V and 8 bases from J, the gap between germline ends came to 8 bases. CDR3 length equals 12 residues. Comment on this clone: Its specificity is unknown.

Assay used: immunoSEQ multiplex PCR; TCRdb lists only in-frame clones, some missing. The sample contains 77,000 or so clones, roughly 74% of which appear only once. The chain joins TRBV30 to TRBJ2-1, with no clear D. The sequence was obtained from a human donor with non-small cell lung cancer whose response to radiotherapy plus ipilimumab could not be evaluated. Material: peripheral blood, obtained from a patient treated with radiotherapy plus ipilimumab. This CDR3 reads CAWSVQVHEQFF. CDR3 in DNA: TGTGCCTGGAGTGTACAAGTACATGAGCAGTTCTTC.